This is a list of T cell receptor beta chains from one sample in a study of graft-versus-host responses after intestinal transplantation. Clones were read by immunoSEQ multiplex PCR, and TCRdb kept only the in-frame ones, dropping some. The sample lists around 7,800 clones; 97% were seen once. The material was PBMCs, obtained 23 days after intestinal transplant. The receptors shown here come from a human patient who received an intestinal transplant, so some T cells may come from the graft donor. The CDR3 runs from the conserved cysteine through the conserved F or W.

V gene,J gene,CDR3 protein
TRBV28,TRBJ2-7,CASSLGGAGTRQYF
TRBV5-1,TRBJ2-7,CASSLEGGGEQYF
TRBV9,TRBJ1-3,CASSGSGNTIYF
TRBV6-1,TRBJ1-1,CASSGGGPEAFF
TRBV9,TRBJ1-2,CASSARGFGYGYTF
TRBV4-1,TRBJ1-1,CASSPHGKTPTEAFF
TRBV6-1,TRBJ2-7,CASIGRLGSPYEQYF
TRBV6-5,TRBJ1-5,CASSQTALSNQPQHF
TRBV19,TRBJ1-1,CASSRQGMNTEAFF
TRBV13,TRBJ2-1,CASSFQGTPAYNEQFF
TRBV18,TRBJ2-5,CASSPESQETQYF
TRBV6-5,TRBJ2-3,CASSLAGDTQYF
TRBV7-9,TRBJ1-1,CASSLAWNSMNTEAFF
TRBV7-9,TRBJ1-3,CASSLAGNTIYF
TRBV1,TRBJ2-7,CTSSQDVRSFEQYF
TRBV10-3,TRBJ1-1,CAISESSGDTEAFF
TRBV11-2,TRBJ2-7,CASSSYYEQYF
TRBV7-6,TRBJ1-4,CASSLAPDVEKLFF
TRBV7-9,TRBJ1-3,CASSLDAASGNTIYF
TRBV6-6,TRBJ2-7,CASSYGRGSYEQYF
TRBV7-3,TRBJ2-3,CASSLTGPTDTQYF
TRBV5-6,TRBJ2-7,CASSLGYEQYF
TRBV28,TRBJ1-5,CASTVTAYNQPQHF
TRBV7-8,TRBJ1-4,CASSLFPGADGNEKLFF
TRBV19,TRBJ2-5,CASSMGGYETQYF
TRBV5-5,TRBJ2-1,CASSLYNGREGLYYNEQFF
TRBV4-1,TRBJ1-2,CASSQIPSGYNGYTF
TRBV7-6,TRBJ1-6,CASSSSRQGGNSPLHF
TRBV9,TRBJ2-7,CASSAGTSTYEQYF
TRBV27,TRBJ1-5,CASSPRQGYQPQHF
TRBV4-2,TRBJ1-2,CASSLQGRDGYTF
TRBV6-5,TRBJ2-7,CASSYSVLQSEQYF
TRBV6-6,TRBJ2-7,CASSPGLPHYEQYF
TRBV9,TRBJ1-2,CASSVGQGIDGYTF
TRBV2,TRBJ2-7,CASSGGTSGNYEQYF
TRBV7-9,TRBJ1-4,CASSPGSRGEKLFF
TRBV7-9,TRBJ1-1,CASSFFLNTEAFF
TRBV5-1,TRBJ2-7,CASILPREQYF